This is a list of T cell receptor beta chains from one sample in a study of shared clonotypes between healthy human individuals. Libraries were prepared by immunoSEQ multiplex PCR; TCRdb keeps only in-frame clonotypes and omits some of them. The sample yields millions of clones, approximately 94% seen once. Sequenced sample: naive CD4+ T cells sorted from blood. These receptors originate from a young man in good health. The CDR3 runs from the conserved cysteine through the conserved F or W. The D gene is left open where the match is weak. Where a row states a size, it is once, few, many or the class of an expanded clone; other rows omit it.

>14|-|TRBV2|TRBD2|TRBJ2-1
CASFGLAGEAEQFF
>13|-|TRBV19|-|TRBJ1-5
CASSIEGNQPQHF
>12|-|TRBV9|-|TRBJ2-7
CASSVGGYEQYF
>13|-|TRBV28|-|TRBJ2-7
CASSADRPDEQYF
>16|-|TRBV10-3|TRBD1|TRBJ1-4
CAISESATGENEKLFF
>15|once|TRBV9|TRBD1|TRBJ2-5
CASSAGTGIRETQYF
>15|-|TRBV28|TRBD2|TRBJ2-1
CASSLRETSYNEQFF
>14|-|TRBV19|-|TRBJ2-1
CASTDGGSYNEQFF
>18|-|TRBV5-1|TRBD1|TRBJ2-2
CASSLAGQGLVDTGELFF
>12|-|TRBV7-9|-|TRBJ1-2
CASSLSGKGYTF
>15|-|TRBV11-2|-|TRBJ2-7
CASSASSGSSYEQYF
>16|-|TRBV7-9|TRBD1|TRBJ1-1
CASSLYRTGLGGEAFF
>14|-|TRBV28|TRBD2|TRBJ2-5
CASSSSGGALAQYF
>17|-|TRBV12-2|-|TRBJ1-2
CASRRSGTGGAQYGYTF
>15|-|TRBV19|TRBD1|TRBJ2-7
CASSISGQVSYEQYF
>12|-|TRBV7-9|-|TRBJ2-7
CASSSTLVEQYF
>11|-|TRBV30|-|TRBJ1-5
CAWSENQPQHF
>15|-|TRBV2|-|TRBJ2-2
CASRRENRHGGELFF
>14|-|TRBV5-1|-|TRBJ2-1
CASSLLVGNNEQFF
>13|-|TRBV4-2|-|TRBJ2-5
CASSQADGETQYF
>14|-|TRBV18|TRBD1|TRBJ1-4
CASSAGTVNEKLFF
>13|-|TRBV5-4|TRBD1|TRBJ2-7
CASSPGTGPEQYF
>19|-|TRBV4-1|-|TRBJ1-2
CASSQALGGREVANYGYTF
>15|-|TRBV6-5|TRBD2|TRBJ2-1
CASSSTSGRYNEQFF
>15|-|TRBV5-4|TRBD2|TRBJ2-5
CASSEYYSGKETQYF
>14|-|TRBV7-3|-|TRBJ2-7
CASSLTGDSYEQYF
>14|-|TRBV6-1|-|TRBJ1-2
CASSAGRGNYGYTF
>15|once|TRBV5-1|-|TRBJ1-1
CASSPLDTPNTEAFF
>13|-|TRBV6-1|-|TRBJ1-4
CASSEGPGEKLFF
>13|-|TRBV7-9|-|TRBJ1-1
CASRAGGGTEAFF
>15|once|TRBV27|TRBD2|TRBJ2-3
CASSVGLAGVGTQYF
>11|-|TRBV20-1|-|TRBJ2-1
CSARGPNEQFF
>18|-|TRBV7-9|-|TRBJ2-2
CASSLAGDAHSNTGELFF
>16|-|TRBV11-2|TRBD2|TRBJ2-7
CASSSGVLAGAHEQYF
>14|-|TRBV18|-|TRBJ2-5
CASSPPIRWETQYF
>17|-|TRBV28|-|TRBJ1-2
CASSSSRGGPLVYGYTF
>16|-|TRBV4-2|-|TRBJ2-3
CASSPYSPRSTDTQYF
>15|-|TRBV18|-|TRBJ2-2
CASSREVLGTGELFF
>13|-|TRBV5-1|-|TRBJ1-2
CASSLGQVAGYTF
>19|-|TRBV27|-|TRBJ2-2
CASSLNSGQRDRGTGELFF
>15|-|TRBV7-9|TRBD2|TRBJ2-5
CASSLAVAGVETQYF
>14|-|TRBV5-4|TRBD2|TRBJ2-5
CASSLAGGGETQYF
>14|-|TRBV19|-|TRBJ1-2
CASSITPGTYGYTF
>16|-|TRBV7-9|TRBD1|TRBJ1-2
CASSSQNRTGHYGYTF
>17|-|TRBV6-1|-|TRBJ1-3
CASSEALYRDSGNTIYF
>17|few|TRBV9|-|TRBJ1-5
CASSVVAGNTVNQPQHF
>16|-|TRBV13|TRBD2|TRBJ2-7
CASSLGHGRAFSEQYF
>13|-|TRBV29-1|-|TRBJ1-1
CSVQKQGNTEAFF
>15|-|TRBV21-1|-|TRBJ1-4
CASSKRPTLCEKLFF
>15|once|TRBV10-3|TRBD1|TRBJ2-7
CAISTPGQGRHEQYF
>15|-|TRBV5-1|-|TRBJ2-2
CASSLGEALAGELFF
>15|-|TRBV6-5|TRBD1|TRBJ2-7
CASRSHRDREVEQYF